This TCR beta chain was sequenced for a study of cytomegalovirus exposure and HLA in healthy donors. With 60 Vbeta and 13 Jbeta primers, the PCR was carried out. Measured with immunoSEQ multiplex PCR; TCRdb has only the in-frame clones, and not every one. Counted here are about 120,000 clones, roughly a tenth occurring once; the ten biggest clones make up less than 4%. Germline CDR1 and CDR2: WNHNN and SYGVQD (reference sequence). The CDR3 loop spans 20 amino acids. V gave up 5 bases and J gave up 2 bases; unmatched junction bases: 19. Sequenced sample: PBMCs. The chain joins TRBV10-1 to TRBJ1-5; TRBD1 matches at 9 bases. This sequence originates from a man aged 25 to 40 in good health and CMV-seronegative. The CDR3, as DNA: TGCGCCAGCAGTTTCAGGGACAGGGCAAAGGTTGGAGGTGGCAATCAGCCCCAGCATTTT. Translated, it gives CASSFRDRAKVGGGNQPQHF.